The 25 T cell receptor beta chains presented below share a single source sample, sequenced in a study of CD8 T cells in ankylosing spondylitis (dated by TCRdb to about 2017). To prepare the library, 5' RACE was applied. Sequencing was carried out with an Illumina HiSeq 2500. Starting from the raw public reads, TCRdb applied fastp trimming at Q25, assembled clones with MiXCR and retained in-frame beta chains. Each CDR3 protein gets just one entry, which takes the most common genes and DNA from the rows behind it. The sample table contains under 300,000 distinct CDR3 sequences; only one count was recorded for about 10% of them. The ten largest clones take up less than 8% of the sample. Sequencing was done on a sample of blood, either unsorted or a sorted T cell fraction (not recorded which). Receptor source: a male donor with ankylosing spondylitis or in good health (not recorded which).

V and J are TRBV7-9 and TRBJ2-7, with TRBD1 identical over 8 bases. The germline V gene has CDR1 SEHNR and CDR2 FQNEAQ (reference sequence). This CDR3 comprises 12 residues. After removal of 6 bases from V and 3 bases from J, the junction contained 1 base not matched to a gene. The CDR3 protein is CASRDRDYEQYF. The CDR3, as DNA: TGTGCCAGCAGGGACAGGGACTACGAGCAGTACTTC.

This clonotype was picked up many times. The rearrangement links TRBV6-4 to TRBJ2-1; D perhaps matches TRBD2 (6 bases). Trimming removed 6 bases at V and 4 bases at J, with 13 bases between. CDR3 length: 14 residues. CDR1 is MRHNA and CDR2 is SNTAGT in the germline V gene. The DNA of the CDR3 is TGTGCCAGCAGCCCGGGACTCTCATACAATGAGCAGTTCTTC. Residues: CASSPGLSYNEQFF.

The chain carries TRBV29-1 and TRBJ1-2; tentative D call: TRBD1 (6 bases). The CDR3 is 12 amino acids. V lost 7 bases and J lost 3, with 12 bases in between. Germline V gives CDR1 SQVTM, CDR2 ANQGSEA. The CDR3 DNA follows: TGCAGCGACAGGGATGGCGACTATGGCTACACCTTC. Translating it yields CSDRDGDYGYTF.

This clonotype was observed a single time. The chain joins TRBV7-9 to TRBJ1-2; D remains unclear. Germline-derived CDR1 and CDR2 are SEHNR and FQNEAQ (reference sequence). Trimming shortened V by 3 bases and J by 5 bases, and 13 bases separated the two germline ends. The CDR3 loop spans 14 amino acids. DNA for the CDR3: TGTGCCAGCAGCTTGGGCACCGAAACGTATGGCTACACCTTC. It codes for CASSLGTETYGYTF.

There are a few counts of this clonotype. This chain joins TRBV28 and TRBJ2-7; D is unclear. V gave up 7 bases and J gave up 3 bases, with 13 bases separating them. Germline CDR1 reads MDHEN; CDR2 reads SYDVKM. This CDR3 region has 13 residues. The CDR3 loop is CASNKNLFYEQYF. The CDR3 DNA reads TGTGCCAGCAATAAAAACCTGTTCTACGAGCAGTACTTC. Using reference TRBV28 and TRBJ2-7 for the parts outside the CDR3, the full variable domain is DVKVTQSSRYLVKRTGEKVFLECVQDMDHENMFWYRQDPGLGLRLIYFSYDVKMKEKGDIPEGYSVSREKKERFSLILESASTNQTSMYLCASNKNLFYEQYFGPGTRLTVT.

This clonotype was recorded many times. V and J are TRBV5-1 and TRBJ2-7; D remains unclear. The V gene lost 1 base and the J gene lost 1 base, with 9 bases spanning the gap. The germline CDR1 and CDR2 sequences are SGHRS and YFSETQ. The CDR3 runs to 14 residues. CDR3 residues: CASSLSYGSYEQYF. CDR3 nucleotide sequence: TGCGCCAGCAGCTTGTCGTACGGATCCTACGAGCAGTACTTC.

This clonotype was observed many times. The chain is built from TRBV6-1 and TRBJ2-1; D remains ambiguous. This CDR3 comprises 13 residues. Germline V gene data show CDR1 as MNHNS and CDR2 as SASEGT. Trimming removed 8 bases from V and 7 bases from J, with 15 bases in between. The CDR3: CASRSRIGNEQFF. For the CDR3, the DNA is TGTGCCAGCCGGTCGCGCATCGGGAATGAGCAGTTCTTC.

This clonotype was observed many times. The J gene is TRBJ1-6, the V gene TRBV20-1; 9 bases are shared with TRBD1. This CDR3 spans 15 amino acids. The V gene end was trimmed by 3 bases and the J gene end by 7 bases; junction bases not matched to a gene: 7. Germline CDR1 DFQATT, CDR2 SNEGSKA (reference sequence). The CDR3, as DNA: TGCAGTGCTAGCGGGGACAGGGTCTACAATTCACCCCTCCACTTT. The encoded protein is CSASGDRVYNSPLHF.

This clonotype has ten or more counts. This chain joins TRBV4-2 and TRBJ2-1; no clear D gene. The CDR3 is 12 residues long. In germline, CDR1 is LGHNA, CDR2 YNFKEQ. Trimming shortened V by 1 base and J by 6 bases, and 4 bases separated the two germline ends. CDR3 nucleotide sequence: TGTGCCAGCAGCCAAGCGCTCAATGAGCAGTTCTTC. Amino acid sequence: CASSQALNEQFF.

This clonotype came up many times. CDR3 sequence reads: CSARASHSYEQYF. DNA of the CDR3: TGCAGTGCTAGAGCCTCTCACTCCTACGAGCAGTACTTC. The chain combines TRBV20-1 with TRBJ2-7; D remains ambiguous. This CDR3 is built from 13 residues. The germline V gene encodes CDR1 DFQATT and CDR2 SNEGSKA (reference sequence). The V and J ends lost 1 base and 0 bases respectively, with 7 bases between them.

This clonotype has a handful of counts. The gene calls are TRBV5-5 and TRBJ1-2; TRBD1 aligns across 7 bases. The V and J ends lost 2 bases and 0 bases, in that order; junction bases with no gene match: 1. The CDR3 has 14 residues. From germline, CDR1 is SGHKS and CDR2 YYEKEE (reference sequence). The CDR3 region has the DNA TGTGCCAGCAGCTTCAGGGGGGCTAACTATGGCTACACCTTC. Its protein product is CASSFRGANYGYTF.

This clonotype was picked up many times. The rearrangement uses TRBV12-3 or TRBV12-4 and TRBJ1-6, with TRBD1 as a possible D gene (6 bases). This CDR3 has 17 residues. Trimming pared 3 bases from V and 7 bases from J, leaving 19 bases between. The CDR3: CASSFAAAGAPNSPLHF. The CDR3 DNA reads TGTGCCAGCAGTTTCGCCGCGGCGGGGGCTCCGAATTCACCCCTCCACTTT.

This clonotype was seen repeatedly, ten times or more. The gene calls are TRBV29-1 and TRBJ2-3; possibly TRBD1 for D (5 bases). The CDR3 runs to 15 residues. CDR1 and CDR2 from the germline V gene are SQVTM and ANQGSEA. The ends were cut back, 3 bases at V and 1 base at J, with 14 bases in the middle. The CDR3 here is CSVDEGVGRTDTQYF. The CDR3 nucleotides are TGCAGCGTTGATGAAGGGGTTGGACGCACAGATACGCAGTATTTT.

This clonotype was detected a few times. The CDR3 bases are TGTGCCAGCAGCTTAGGTAGGGACCACGAGCAGTACTTC. Its protein product is CASSLGRDHEQYF. The chain combines TRBV7-9 with TRBJ2-7; D might be TRBD1 or TRBD2, each matching 5 bases. CDR3 size: 13 residues. V shed 1 base and J shed 5 bases, with 9 bases lying between them. Looked up from germline, CDR1 is SEHNR and CDR2 is FQNEAQ (reference sequence). The complete variable domain, with remaining parts taken from reference TRBV7-9 and TRBJ2-7, reads DTGVSQNPRHKITKRGQNVTFRCDPISEHNRLYWYRQTLGQGPEFLTYFQNEAQLEKSRLLSDRFSAERPKGSFSTLEIQRTEQGDSAMYLCASSLGRDHEQYFGPGTRLTVT.

This clonotype was observed at least ten times. The chain joins TRBV20-1 to TRBJ1-2; D gene ambiguous. V gave up 3 bases and J gave up 5 bases, with 10 bases separating them. The CDR3 spans 12 residues. Germline assignment: CDR1 DFQATT and CDR2 SNEGSKA (reference sequence). CDR3: CSASKTGYGYTF. The CDR3 nucleotides are TGCAGTGCTAGCAAGACCGGATATGGCTACACCTTC.

Many counts were recorded for this clonotype. The chain is built from TRBV12-5 and TRBJ2-1, with 8 bases aligning to TRBD1. V was pared by 5 bases and J by 7 bases, with 16 bases of the junction left unmatched. The CDR3 contains 17 residues. CDR1 and CDR2 from the germline V gene are LGHNT and FRNRAP. The CDR3 loop reads CASGTRTDRAWINEQFF. As DNA, the CDR3 is TGTGCTAGTGGTACAAGAACGGACAGGGCTTGGATAAATGAGCAGTTCTTC.

The rearrangement links TRBV20-1 to TRBJ2-1, with a tentative D call TRBD1 (6 bases). Looked up from germline, CDR1 is DFQATT and CDR2 is SNEGSKA (reference sequence). V lost 3 bases to trimming and J lost 4 bases, with 19 bases between them. This CDR3 has 16 residues. The CDR3 loop reads CSARSTGLGSYNEQFF. In nucleotides, the CDR3 is TGCAGTGCTAGGTCAACAGGGTTGGGAAGTTACAATGAGCAGTTCTTC.

The CDR3, as DNA: TGTGCCAGCAGCTTAGGAGGGGACCACGAGCAGTACTTC. Protein: CASSLGGDHEQYF. This chain joins TRBV5-5 and TRBJ2-7, with D perhaps matching TRBD2 (6 bases). The CDR3 spans 13 residues. Germline CDR1 and CDR2: SGHKS and YYEKEE (reference sequence). V dropped 2 bases and J dropped 5 bases, with 11 bases sitting between them.

The genes are TRBV4-1 and TRBJ2-1; 8 nucleotides line up with TRBD1. The CDR3 runs 16 residues. Germline CDR1 MGHRA, CDR2 YSYEKL. J gave up 3 bases and V 0 bases, and 4 bases lay outside the gene matches. The CDR3 protein is CASSQDQGANYNEQFF. DNA of the CDR3: TGCGCCAGCAGCCAAGATCAGGGGGCTAACTACAATGAGCAGTTCTTC.

This clonotype has more than one count but fewer than ten. This chain uses TRBV20-1 with TRBJ2-7; D possibly corresponds to TRBD2 (6 bases). Germline lookup yields CDR1 DFQATT and CDR2 SNEGSKA (reference sequence). This CDR3 is built from 13 residues. Trimming removed 5 bases from V and 2 bases from J, with 13 bases in between. In DNA, the CDR3 is TGCAGTGCTCCTCCTCGGGGGACCTACGAGCAGTACTTC. This translates into CSAPPRGTYEQYF.

This clonotype has a count of ten or more. The chain links TRBV9 to TRBJ1-1; TRBD1 might be the D (5 bases). V lost 2 bases and J lost 4, with 12 bases in between. The CDR3 has 14 residues. Germline values: CDR1 SGDLS, CDR2 YYNGEE. CDR3 DNA sequence: TGTGCCAGCAGCGTCGAGGGGCTGAGCACTGAAGCTTTCTTT. Residues: CASSVEGLSTEAFF.

At least ten counts were recorded for this clonotype. J is TRBJ2-1 and V is TRBV3-1; TRBD2 aligns across 7 bases. CDR3 length: 16 residues. V shed 0 bases, J shed 5 bases, and the junction held 7 bases outside the gene matches. The germline CDR1 and CDR2 sequences are LGHDT and YNNKEL (reference sequence). CDR3 amino acids: CASSQDPAGLNNEQFF. Written as DNA, the CDR3 is TGTGCCAGCAGCCAAGATCCAGCGGGGCTCAACAATGAGCAGTTCTTC.

A single count supports this clonotype. Being one base from a much bigger clone, this may be a read error. The rearrangement joins TRBV20-1 to TRBJ1-5; D is unclear. The CDR3 spans 11 residues. Trimming took 3 bases from V and 5 from J, leaving 5 bases between them. Germline V gene sequence: CDR1 DFQATT, CDR2 SNEGSKA (reference sequence). For the CDR3, the DNA is TGCAGTGCTAGTAGGGATCAGCCCCAGCATTTT. It encodes CSASRDQPQHF.

Concerning this clonotype itself: This may stem from a read error, because a much larger clone lies one nucleotide away. The chain joins TRBV7-8 to TRBJ2-1; a weak D match, TRBD2 (6 bases). Per the germline V gene, CDR1 is SGHVS and CDR2 is FQNEAQ. CDR3 length equals 15 residues. The CDR3 loop reads CVSSFGTQLNNEQFF. The CDR3 DNA reads TGTGTCAGCAGCTTTGGGACTCAACTTAACAATGAGCAGTTCTTC.

This clonotype was seen ten or more times. The V call is TRBV12-3 or TRBV12-4, the J call TRBJ2-1, with 10 positions matching TRBD1. Germline trimming cut 5 bases from V and 14 bases from J; bases unmatched to any gene: 3. The CDR3 covers 11 residues. The chain's CDR3 is CASSKGQGKFF. In nucleotides, the CDR3 is TGTGCCAGCAGTAAGGGACAGGGGAAGTTCTTC.